The next 14 T cell receptor beta chains were all read from a single sample in a study of blood T cell repertoires in COVID-19. TCRdb's table, derived via immunoSEQ multiplex PCR, lists solely in-frame clones and lacks some. The table has approximately 140,000 clones, 65% to 85% seen once. Material: peripheral blood. Every receptor here comes from a woman aged 80 or older with acute or convalescent COVID-19.

This clone was seen only once. The CDR3 DNA reads TGCAGCGTTGAAGCCGTTTCACAGGGGTTCTATGGCTACACCTTC. Translating gives CSVEAVSQGFYGYTF. The chain employs TRBV29-1 and TRBJ1-2; 7 bases match TRBD1. The CDR3 extends over 15 amino acids. Trimming cost V 1 base and J 4 bases; bases outside gene matches: 9. Germline values: CDR1 SQVTM, CDR2 ANQGSEA.

J is TRBJ2-1 and V is TRBV11-2; the match to TRBD1 covers 8 bases. The ends lost 5 bases at V and 0 bases at J; junction bases unmatched: 3. Germline V gene data show CDR1 as SGHAT and CDR2 as FQNNGV. This CDR3 is built from 15 residues. CDR3 loop: CASSHDRGSYNEQFF. In nucleotides, the CDR3 is TGTGCCAGCAGCCACGACAGGGGCTCCTACAATGAGCAGTTCTTC.

Written as DNA, the CDR3 is TGCAGCGTTGTCGGGGTCCAAGAGACCCAGTACTTC. The encoded protein is CSVVGVQETQYF. The chain carries TRBV29-1 and TRBJ2-5; D may be TRBD2 (5 bases). The CDR3 spans 12 residues. Germline CDR1 SQVTM, CDR2 ANQGSEA. V lost 4 bases and J 1 base, leaving 7 bases between the germline ends.

The V and J genes are TRBV6-6 and TRBJ1-3; D gene ambiguous. Trimming cost V 10 bases and J 4 bases, with 14 bases left between them. The CDR3 totals 13 residues. The germline V gene has CDR1 MNHNY and CDR2 SVGAGI (reference sequence). The CDR3 DNA follows: TGTGCCACTACCGGGGTGGGGGGAAACACCATATATTTT. Amino acids: CATTGVGGNTIYF.

V gene TRBV7-2 combines with J gene TRBJ1-4, with TRBD1 identical over 9 bases. The germline V gene encodes CDR1 SGHTA and CDR2 FQGNSA. V shed 9 bases and J 5 bases; nucleotides not matched to a gene: 13. The CDR3 extends over 16 amino acids. CDR3 loop: CASTGTGISGNEKLFF. CDR3 coding DNA: TGTGCCAGTACCGGGACAGGGATAAGTGGGAATGAAAAACTGTTTTTT.

This chain links TRBV5-1 with TRBJ2-2; no reliable D call. This CDR3 has 13 amino acids. V was trimmed by 4 bases and J by 6 bases, leaving 10 bases between them. Per germline, CDR1 SGHRS and CDR2 YFSETQ. Here the CDR3 DNA reads TGCGCCAGCAGCCTCCTTTCGTCCGGGGAGCTGTTTTTT. Encoded protein: CASSLLSSGELFF.

This chain joins TRBV5-4 and TRBJ2-5; tentatively, D is TRBD1 (7 bases). This CDR3 is 14 amino acids long. In germline, CDR1 is SGHNT, CDR2 YYREEE (reference sequence). V was clipped by 6 bases and J by 3 bases, with 15 bases between them. The CDR3 nucleotides read TGTGCCAGCACAGTTACAGGGGAGGAAGAGACCCAGTACTTC. Protein product: CASTVTGEEETQYF. Using reference TRBV5-4 and TRBJ2-5 for the parts outside the CDR3, the full variable domain is ETGVTQSPTHLIKTRGQQVTLRCSSQSGHNTVSWYQQALGQGPQFIFQYYREEENGRGNFPPRFSGLQFPNYSSELNVNALELDDSALYLCASTVTGEEETQYFGPGTRLLVL.

DNA for the CDR3: TGTGCCAGCAGCTTGGGGCAGGATAATTCACCCCTCCACTTT. Translating gives CASSLGQDNSPLHF. The genes are TRBV5-4 and TRBJ1-6, with D uncertain. CDR3 size: 14 residues. From germline, CDR1 is SGHNT and CDR2 YYREEE (reference sequence). V was trimmed by 0 bases and J by 5 bases, leaving 6 bases between them.

The V and J genes are TRBV5-5 and TRBJ1-6; D gene uncertain. V lost 1 base and J 9 bases, leaving 5 bases between the germline ends. From germline, CDR1 is SGHKS and CDR2 YYEKEE (reference sequence). There are 12 residues in the CDR3. CDR3 sequence reads: CASSLNISPLHF. As DNA, the CDR3 is TGTGCCAGCAGCTTGAACATTTCACCCCTCCACTTT. Supplemented by reference TRBV5-5 and TRBJ1-6, the full variable domain reads DAGVTQSPTHLIKTRGQQVTLRCSPISGHKSVSWYQQVLGQGPQFIFQYYEKEERGRGNFPDRFSARQFPNYSSELNVNALLLGDSALYLCASSLNISPLHFGNGTRLTVT.

The CDR3 sequence: CASSTRGTVNTEAFF. The CDR3 nucleotides are TGTGCCAGTAGTACAAGGGGGACAGTGAACACTGAAGCTTTCTTT. V usage is TRBV19 and J usage is TRBJ1-1; 7 bases match TRBD1. The ends lost 4 bases at V and 0 bases at J; junction bases unmatched: 5. The V gene's germline CDR1 is LNHDA and CDR2 SQIVND (reference sequence). The CDR3 has 15 amino acids.

The V call is TRBV9, the J call TRBJ2-5; tentatively, D is TRBD2 (5 bases). CDR3 size: 12 residues. The ends were cut back, 6 bases at V and 4 bases at J, with 10 bases in the middle. Germline V gene lookup returns CDR1 SGDLS and CDR2 YYNGEE. The CDR3 spells CASNRAGETQYF. CDR3 DNA: TGTGCCAGCAATCGGGCGGGAGAGACCCAGTACTTC.

The chain has TRBV30 and TRBJ1-3; 7 bases align to TRBD1. The V gene end was trimmed by 8 bases and the J gene end by 1 base; junction bases not matched to a gene: 5. The CDR3 extends over 13 amino acids. CDR1 is GTSNPN, CDR2 SVGIG, per germline (reference sequence). The DNA of the CDR3 is TGTGCCACAACAGGGGAATCTGGAAACACCATATATTTT. This translates into CATTGESGNTIYF.

This clone was recorded only once. The J gene is TRBJ2-7, the V gene TRBV7-9; D is undetermined. This CDR3 comprises 12 residues. V lost 2 bases and J 3 bases, leaving 5 bases between the germline ends. Germline V gives CDR1 SEHNR, CDR2 FQNEAQ (reference sequence). The DNA of the CDR3 is TGTGCCAGCAGCTTACCGGGCTACGAGCAGTACTTC. Encoded protein: CASSLPGYEQYF. The whole variable domain, remainder taken from reference TRBV7-9 and TRBJ2-7, is DTGVSQNPRHKITKRGQNVTFRCDPISEHNRLYWYRQTLGQGPEFLTYFQNEAQLEKSRLLSDRFSAERPKGSFSTLEIQRTEQGDSAMYLCASSLPGYEQYFGPGTRLTVT.

This clone was recorded only once. The J gene is TRBJ2-2, the V gene TRBV7-9; 8 nucleotides line up with TRBD1. Germline CDR1 is SEHNR and CDR2 is FQNEAQ (reference sequence). V lost 5 bases to trimming and J lost 5 bases; unmatched junction nucleotides: 4. There are 14 residues in the CDR3. The CDR3 region is CASSRTGSTGELFF. The DNA of the CDR3 is TGTGCCAGCAGCAGGACAGGGTCTACCGGGGAGCTGTTTTTT. Based on the CDR3 plus reference TRBV7-9 and TRBJ2-2, the full variable domain is DTGVSQNPRHKITKRGQNVTFRCDPISEHNRLYWYRQTLGQGPEFLTYFQNEAQLEKSRLLSDRFSAERPKGSFSTLEIQRTEQGDSAMYLCASSRTGSTGELFFGEGSRLTVL.